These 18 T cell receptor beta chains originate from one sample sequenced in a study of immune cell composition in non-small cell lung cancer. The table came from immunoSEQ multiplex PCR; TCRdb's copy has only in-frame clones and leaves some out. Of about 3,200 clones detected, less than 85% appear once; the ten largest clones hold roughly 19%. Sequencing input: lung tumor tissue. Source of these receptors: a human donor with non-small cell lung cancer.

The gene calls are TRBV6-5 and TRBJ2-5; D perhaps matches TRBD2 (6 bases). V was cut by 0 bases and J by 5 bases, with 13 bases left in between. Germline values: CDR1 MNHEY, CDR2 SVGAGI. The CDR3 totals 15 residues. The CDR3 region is CASSYSIKGRETQYF. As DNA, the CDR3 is TGTGCCAGCAGTTACTCGATTAAGGGGAGGGAGACCCAGTACTTC.

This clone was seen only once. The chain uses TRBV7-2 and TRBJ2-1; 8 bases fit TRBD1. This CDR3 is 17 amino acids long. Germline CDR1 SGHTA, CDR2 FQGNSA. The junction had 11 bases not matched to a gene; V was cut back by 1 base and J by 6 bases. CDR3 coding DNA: TGTGCCAGCAGCTTAGGAAGTGGACAGGGTACTTCCAATGAGCAGTTCTTC. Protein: CASSLGSGQGTSNEQFF.

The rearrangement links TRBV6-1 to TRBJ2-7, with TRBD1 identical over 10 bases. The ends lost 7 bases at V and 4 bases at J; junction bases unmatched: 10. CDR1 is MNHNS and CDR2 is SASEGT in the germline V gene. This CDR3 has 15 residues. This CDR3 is CASKLTGGIGYEQYF. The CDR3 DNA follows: TGTGCCAGCAAGTTGACAGGGGGCATCGGGTACGAGCAGTACTTC.

The CDR3 sequence: CAWSVLGAGYGYTF. The CDR3, as DNA: TGTGCCTGGAGTGTATTAGGGGCCGGTTATGGCTACACCTTC. The J gene is TRBJ1-2, the V gene TRBV30, with D perhaps matching TRBD1 (5 bases). V lost 0 bases and J lost 5, with 13 bases in between. Germline CDR1 reads GTSNPN; CDR2 reads SVGIG (reference sequence). The CDR3 loop spans 14 amino acids.

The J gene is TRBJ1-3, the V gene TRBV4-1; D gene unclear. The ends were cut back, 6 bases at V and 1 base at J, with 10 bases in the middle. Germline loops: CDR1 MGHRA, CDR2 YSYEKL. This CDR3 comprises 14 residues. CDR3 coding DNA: TGCGCCAGCAGAAGAGAACCGTCTGGAAACACCATATATTTT. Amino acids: CASRREPSGNTIYF.

The chain's CDR3 is CASRRDRHTEAFF. CDR3 DNA sequence: TGTGCCAGCAGGAGGGACAGACACACTGAAGCTTTCTTT. The V call is TRBV25-1, the J call TRBJ1-1, with 7 bases aligning to TRBD1. The CDR3 is made up of 13 amino acids. The V gene end was trimmed by 6 bases and the J gene end by 3 bases; junction bases not matched to a gene: 4. Germline V gene data show CDR1 as MGHDK and CDR2 as SYGVNS.

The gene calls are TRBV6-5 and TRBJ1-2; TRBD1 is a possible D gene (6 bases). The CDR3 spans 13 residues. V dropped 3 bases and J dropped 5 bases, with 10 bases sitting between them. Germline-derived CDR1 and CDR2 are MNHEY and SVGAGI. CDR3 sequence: CASSYGGAYGYTF. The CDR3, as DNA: TGTGCCAGCAGTTATGGGGGGGCTTATGGCTACACCTTC.

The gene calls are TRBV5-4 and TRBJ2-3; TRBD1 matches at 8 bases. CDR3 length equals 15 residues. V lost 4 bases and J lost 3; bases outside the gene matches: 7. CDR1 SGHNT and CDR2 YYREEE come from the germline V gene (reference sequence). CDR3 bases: TGTGCCAGCAGCGGCGGACAGGGCCAAACAGATACGCAGTATTTT. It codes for CASSGGQGQTDTQYF.

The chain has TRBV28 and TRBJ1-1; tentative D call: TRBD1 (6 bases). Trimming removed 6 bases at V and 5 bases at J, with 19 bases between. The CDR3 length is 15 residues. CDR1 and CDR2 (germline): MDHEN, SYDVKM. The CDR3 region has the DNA TGTGCCAGCAGCCCACGGATTACAGGGCTGACTGAAGCTTTCTTT. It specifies CASSPRITGLTEAFF.

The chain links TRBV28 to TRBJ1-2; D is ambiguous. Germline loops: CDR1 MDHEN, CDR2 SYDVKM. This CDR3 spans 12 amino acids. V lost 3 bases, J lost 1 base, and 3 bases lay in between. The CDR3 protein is CASSLSNYGYTF. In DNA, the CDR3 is TGTGCCAGCAGTTTGAGTAACTATGGCTACACCTTC.

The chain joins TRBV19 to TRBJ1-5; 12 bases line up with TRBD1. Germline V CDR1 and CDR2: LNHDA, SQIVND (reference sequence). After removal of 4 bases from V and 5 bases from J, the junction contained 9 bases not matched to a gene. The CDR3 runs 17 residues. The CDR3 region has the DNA TGTGCCAGTAGTAGCATTCCCGGGACAGGGGGCTATCAGCCCCAGCATTTT. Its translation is CASSSIPGTGGYQPQHF.

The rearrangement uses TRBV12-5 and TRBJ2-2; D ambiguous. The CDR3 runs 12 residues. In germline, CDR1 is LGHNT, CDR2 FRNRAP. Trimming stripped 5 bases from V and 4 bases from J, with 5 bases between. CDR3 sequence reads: CASGKLTGELFF. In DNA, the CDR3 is TGTGCTAGTGGTAAGCTCACCGGGGAGCTGTTTTTT. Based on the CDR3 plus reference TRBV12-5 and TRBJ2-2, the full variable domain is DARVTQTPRHKVTEMGQEVTMRCQPILGHNTVFWYRQTMMQGLELLAYFRNRAPLDDSGMPKDRFSAEMPDATLATLKIQPSEPRDSAVYFCASGKLTGELFFGEGSRLTVL.

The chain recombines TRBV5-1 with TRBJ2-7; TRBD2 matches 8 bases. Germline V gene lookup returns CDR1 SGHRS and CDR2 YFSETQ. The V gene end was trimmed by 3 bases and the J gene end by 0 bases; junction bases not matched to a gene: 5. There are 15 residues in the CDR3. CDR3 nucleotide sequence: TGCGCCAGCAGCTCACTAGCGGCACTCTCCTACGAGCAGTACTTC. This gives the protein CASSSLAALSYEQYF.

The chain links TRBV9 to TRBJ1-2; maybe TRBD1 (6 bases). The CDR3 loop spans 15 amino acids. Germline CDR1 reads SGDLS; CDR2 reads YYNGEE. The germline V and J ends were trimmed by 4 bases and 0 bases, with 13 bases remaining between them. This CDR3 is CASSPRTETNYGYTF. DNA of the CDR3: TGTGCCAGCAGCCCGCGGACAGAAACTAACTATGGCTACACCTTC.

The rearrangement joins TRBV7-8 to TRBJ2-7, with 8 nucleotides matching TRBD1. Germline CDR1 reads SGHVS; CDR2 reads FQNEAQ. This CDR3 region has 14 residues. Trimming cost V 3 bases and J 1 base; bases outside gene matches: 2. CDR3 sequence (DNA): TGTGCCAGCAGCTTTCGGACAGGGTCCTACGAGCAGTACTTC. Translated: CASSFRTGSYEQYF.

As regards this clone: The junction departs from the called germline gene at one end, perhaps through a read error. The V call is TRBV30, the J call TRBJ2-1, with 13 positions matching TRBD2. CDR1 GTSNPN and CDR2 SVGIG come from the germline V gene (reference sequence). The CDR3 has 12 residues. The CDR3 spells CAWRGTSGKVVF. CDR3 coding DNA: TGTGCCTGGAGGGGGACTAGCGGGAAAGTAGTCTTC.

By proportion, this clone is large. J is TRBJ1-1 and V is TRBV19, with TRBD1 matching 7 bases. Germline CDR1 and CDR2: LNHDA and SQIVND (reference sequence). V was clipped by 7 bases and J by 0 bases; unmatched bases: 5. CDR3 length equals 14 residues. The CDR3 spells CASTRTGVNTEAFF. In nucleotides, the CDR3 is TGTGCCAGTACAAGGACAGGCGTGAACACTGAAGCTTTCTTT.

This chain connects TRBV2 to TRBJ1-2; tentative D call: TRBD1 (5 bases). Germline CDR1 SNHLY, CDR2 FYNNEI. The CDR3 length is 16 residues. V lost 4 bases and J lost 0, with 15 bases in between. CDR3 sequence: CASSVEAGNSNYGYTF. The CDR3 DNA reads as TGTGCCAGCAGTGTAGAGGCAGGGAATTCTAACTATGGCTACACCTTC.